This entry lists 32 T cell receptor beta chains sequenced from one sample in a study of blood T cell repertoires in COVID-19. Measured with immunoSEQ multiplex PCR; TCRdb has only the in-frame clones, and not every one. The top ten clones hold nearly 5% of a sample with about 80,000 clones, roughly 87% of them seen once. Sample: peripheral blood. These receptors were collected from a woman older than 75 with active or convalescent COVID-19.

The chain couples TRBV19 to TRBJ2-1, with a tentative D call TRBD2 (6 bases). The germline V gene has CDR1 LNHDA and CDR2 SQIVND (reference sequence). CDR3 length equals 14 residues. V was trimmed by 0 bases and J by 4 bases, leaving 7 bases between them. CDR3 loop: CASSIDRGYNEQFF. In DNA, the CDR3 is TGTGCCAGTAGTATAGACCGGGGGTACAATGAGCAGTTCTTC.

The chain recombines TRBV28 with TRBJ1-5; 7 positions match TRBD1. The V gene's germline CDR1 is MDHEN and CDR2 SYDVKM. V trimming: 5 bases; J trimming: 7 bases; junction bases outside the gene matches: 5. This CDR3 has 13 amino acids. CDR3 nucleotide sequence: TGTGCCAGCAGTACCGGGACAGCCCAGCCCCAGCATTTT. This codes for CASSTGTAQPQHF.

The chain has TRBV6-9 and TRBJ2-7; 8 bases map to TRBD2. This CDR3 is 15 amino acids long. Germline V lookup: CDR1 MNHGY, CDR2 SVAAGI. V lost 8 bases to trimming and J lost 6 bases; unmatched junction nucleotides: 15. CDR3 DNA sequence: TGTGCCAGCCGATGCGGGAGGCAGTCTCTCTCCGAGCAGTACTTC. Translating it yields CASRCGRQSLSEQYF.

The chain carries TRBV18 and TRBJ2-1, with 8 bases matching TRBD1. Trimming at V came to 4 bases and at J to 8 bases, leaving 10 bases not matched to a gene. The CDR3 is made up of 15 amino acids. Germline CDR1 KGHSH, CDR2 LQKENI. The DNA of the CDR3 is TGTGCCAGCTCACAGTCAGGGGGCAAGGGCGATGAGCAGTTCTTC. Its protein product is CASSQSGGKGDEQFF. The complete variable domain, with remaining parts taken from reference TRBV18 and TRBJ2-1, reads NAGVMQNPRHLVRRRGQEARLRCSPMKGHSHVYWYRQLPEEGLKFMVYLQKENIIDESGMPKERFSAEFPKEGPSILRIQQVVRGDSAAYFCASSQSGGKGDEQFFGPGTRLTVL.

This clone was counted a few times. This sequence joins TRBV15 and TRBJ1-3, with D possibly being TRBD1 (5 bases). Germline-derived CDR1 and CDR2 are LNHNV and YYDKDF (reference sequence). This CDR3 region has 15 residues. Trimming left V 0 bases short and J 2 bases short, with 8 bases between. The CDR3, as DNA: TGTGCCACCAGCAGAGAGGGACTAGCTGGAAACACCATATATTTT. Encoded protein: CATSREGLAGNTIYF.

This chain connects TRBV9 to TRBJ2-1, with D unclear. From germline, CDR1 is SGDLS and CDR2 YYNGEE. Trimming removed 2 bases from V and 1 base from J, with 7 bases in between. The CDR3 contains 14 residues. The CDR3 here is CASSVTLSYNEQFF. In nucleotides, the CDR3 is TGTGCCAGCAGCGTGACTCTGTCCTACAATGAGCAGTTCTTC. The variable domain in full, completed from reference TRBV9 and TRBJ2-1, reads DSGVTQTPKHLITATGQRVTLRCSPRSGDLSVYWYQQSLDQGLQFLIQYYNGEERAKGNILERFSAQQFPDLHSELNLSSLELGDSALYFCASSVTLSYNEQFFGPGTRLTVL.

The chain carries TRBV3-1 (or the pseudogene TRBV3-2) and TRBJ2-7; 9 bases match TRBD2. Trimming at V came to 1 base and at J to 7 bases, leaving 8 bases not matched to a gene. Per the germline V gene, CDR1 is LGHDT and CDR2 is YNNKEL (reference sequence). This CDR3 has 15 amino acids. As DNA, the CDR3 is TGTGCCAGCAGCCAAGCACTAGCGGGCCCCATGGAGCAGTACTTC. Translating it yields CASSQALAGPMEQYF.

This clone was counted a single time. The chain employs TRBV7-9 and TRBJ2-5; no clear D. Germline assignment: CDR1 SEHNR and CDR2 FQNEAQ (reference sequence). Trimming shortened V by 5 bases and J by 2 bases, and 9 bases separated the two germline ends. The CDR3 spans 13 residues. The CDR3 DNA follows: TGTGCCAGCAGCCAGTGGGCGCAAGAGACCCAGTACTTC. Translating gives CASSQWAQETQYF.

The chain couples TRBV29-1 to TRBJ2-7, with 7 positions matching TRBD2. Looked up from germline, CDR1 is SQVTM and CDR2 is ANQGSEA. The V segment lost 6 bases and the J segment 3 bases; nucleotides outside the gene matches: 11. The CDR3 loop spans 14 amino acids. CDR3 coding DNA: TGCAGCGTCTTAACCGGGACTACTTACTACGAGCAGTACTTC. Its protein product is CSVLTGTTYYEQYF.

J is TRBJ1-2 and V is TRBV6-5, with 7 bases identical to TRBD1. The germline V gene encodes CDR1 MNHEY and CDR2 SVGAGI. The CDR3 length is 15 residues. Trimming took 5 bases from V and 8 from J; bases not matched to a gene: 14. The CDR3 region is CASSPRTGGVGGYTF. CDR3 bases: TGTGCCAGCAGTCCACGGACAGGTGGGGTCGGCGGCTACACCTTC.

V usage is TRBV7-3 and J usage is TRBJ2-2; D gene uncertain. V was pared by 4 bases and J by 6 bases, with 6 bases between. The CDR3 runs to 12 residues. In germline, CDR1 is SGHTA, CDR2 FQGTGA. CDR3 loop: CASSSSPGELFF. The CDR3, as DNA: TGTGCCAGCAGCTCTAGTCCCGGGGAGCTGTTTTTT.

This rearrangement joins TRBV12-3 or TRBV12-4 to TRBJ1-4; no definite D call. V was cut by 5 bases and J by 8 bases, with 6 bases left in between. The CDR3 length is 11 residues. This chain's CDR3 is CASSRGEKLFF. The CDR3 DNA is TGTGCCAGCAGTAGAGGCGAAAAACTGTTTTTT.

This chain connects TRBV9 to TRBJ1-1; 9 bases align to TRBD1. Unmatched junction bases numbered 8, after V lost 5 bases and J lost 0 bases. CDR1 is SGDLS, CDR2 YYNGEE, per germline. CDR3 length: 16 amino acids. The DNA for the CDR3 is TGTGCCAGCAGTCCACAGGGGGCCCTTTTGAACACTGAAGCTTTCTTT. This encodes CASSPQGALLNTEAFF.

The chain is built from TRBV14 and TRBJ2-2, with D perhaps matching TRBD1 (5 bases). Germline values: CDR1 SGHDN, CDR2 FVKESK. V lost 2 bases, J lost 0 bases, and 10 bases lay in between. CDR3 length: 16 residues. The chain's CDR3 is CASSQLTVSNTGELFF. Here the CDR3 DNA reads TGTGCCAGCAGCCAATTGACAGTTTCGAACACCGGGGAGCTGTTTTTT.

The chain recombines TRBV3-1 (or the pseudogene TRBV3-2) with TRBJ2-3, with TRBD2 matching over 7 bases. The CDR3 runs to 16 residues. Trimming took 0 bases from V and 4 from J; bases not matched to a gene: 7. Germline CDR1 LGHDT, CDR2 YNNKEL (reference sequence). The CDR3 DNA is TGTGCCAGCAGCCAAGATACGCGGGAGATGGCAGATACGCAGTATTTT. Amino acid sequence: CASSQDTREMADTQYF.

V and J are TRBV7-6 and TRBJ2-5, with 8 bases lining up with TRBD1. This CDR3 region has 17 residues. Germline V gives CDR1 SGHVS, CDR2 FNYEAQ. After removal of 2 bases from V and 5 bases from J, the junction contained 13 bases not matched to a gene. The CDR3 region has the DNA TGTGCCAGCAGCTTACTTGCTCGGGACAGGTCGTGGGAGACCCAGTACTTC. It encodes CASSLLARDRSWETQYF.

This chain links TRBV9 with TRBJ1-1; TRBD1 agrees at 8 bases. Germline V gene lookup returns CDR1 SGDLS and CDR2 YYNGEE. The ends lost 4 bases at V and 4 bases at J; junction bases unmatched: 3. The CDR3 loop spans 13 amino acids. CDR3 region: CASSHGQGTEAFF. CDR3 nucleotide sequence: TGTGCCAGCAGCCACGGACAGGGCACTGAAGCTTTCTTT.

This chain links TRBV5-4 with TRBJ2-1, with 9 positions matching TRBD2. Germline V lookup: CDR1 SGHNT, CDR2 YYREEE (reference sequence). This CDR3 region has 13 residues. The V gene end was trimmed by 7 bases and the J gene end by 5 bases; junction bases not matched to a gene: 4. The CDR3 bases are TGTGCCAGCGGCGGGGGGGCCCACAATGAGCAGTTCTTC. Protein: CASGGGAHNEQFF.

The rearrangement links TRBV4-2 to TRBJ1-1; D is ambiguous. The CDR3 runs to 15 residues. V lost 0 bases and J lost 2, with 10 bases in between. The germline gives CDR1 LGHNA, CDR2 YNFKEQ. CDR3 sequence reads: CASSQEWAANTEAFF. CDR3 bases: TGTGCCAGCAGCCAAGAATGGGCAGCCAACACTGAAGCTTTCTTT.

The chain carries TRBV30 and TRBJ2-2; 10 bases are a match to TRBD1. CDR1 and CDR2 (germline): GTSNPN, SVGIG (reference sequence). The CDR3 length is 17 residues. J was trimmed by 4 bases and V by 5 bases; bases with no gene match: 13. CDR3 DNA: TGTGCCTGGGATCGACAGGGGGCCAGGCGTGGCACCGGGGAGCTGTTTTTT. It codes for CAWDRQGARRGTGELFF.

The chain carries TRBV9 and TRBJ1-6; weak D call: TRBD1 (6 bases). The CDR3 spans 15 residues. The germline gives CDR1 SGDLS, CDR2 YYNGEE. Trimming cost V 2 bases and J 3 bases, with 9 bases left between them. This CDR3 is CASSVQDSYNSPLHF. The DNA for the CDR3 is TGTGCCAGCAGCGTGCAGGACAGCTATAATTCACCCCTCCACTTT.

The chain recombines TRBV5-6 with TRBJ2-1, with TRBD2 as a possible D gene (6 bases). V was cut by 3 bases and J by 12 bases, with 16 bases left in between. CDR1 and CDR2 from the germline V gene are SGHDT and YYEEEE. The CDR3 is 13 residues long. The chain's CDR3 is CASSSLWRGGQFF. The CDR3 DNA is TGTGCCAGCAGCTCCCTGTGGCGGGGAGGGCAGTTCTTC.

The sample holds one count of this clone. The chain links TRBV18 to TRBJ2-1; 10 bases agree with TRBD2. V shed 4 bases and J 4 bases; nucleotides not matched to a gene: 4. The CDR3 length is 15 residues. CDR1 and CDR2 from the germline V gene are KGHSH and LQKENI. CDR3 sequence reads: CASSRTSGIYNEQFF. The CDR3 nucleotides read TGTGCCAGCTCACGGACTAGCGGCATTTACAATGAGCAGTTCTTC.

The rearrangement joins TRBV19 to TRBJ2-5, with a possible D match to TRBD2 (6 bases). Trimming removed 6 bases at V and 5 bases at J, with 19 bases between. The CDR3 length is 15 residues. Germline CDR1 and CDR2: LNHDA and SQIVND (reference sequence). In DNA form, the CDR3 reads TGTGCCAGTAGGCTTACCGGGACTCGGGCGGAGACCCAGTACTTC. This gives the protein CASRLTGTRAETQYF. Variable domain in full (rest from reference TRBV19 and TRBJ2-5): DGGITQSPKYLFRKEGQNVTLSCEQNLNHDAMYWYRQDPGQGLRLIYYSQIVNDFQKGDIAEGYSVSREKKESFPLTVTSAQKNPTAFYLCASRLTGTRAETQYFGPGTRLLVL.

The chain joins TRBV20-1 to TRBJ2-7, with TRBD2 matching over 9 bases. Germline V lookup: CDR1 DFQATT, CDR2 SNEGSKA (reference sequence). There are 16 residues in the CDR3. The trim removed 3 bases at V and 0 bases at J, leaving 9 bases unmatched. CDR3 residues: CSASGSGGPSSYEQYF. Here the CDR3 DNA reads TGCAGTGCTAGTGGTAGCGGGGGCCCCAGCTCCTACGAGCAGTACTTC.

The chain links TRBV28 to TRBJ2-4; 9 bases match TRBD2. From germline, CDR1 is MDHEN and CDR2 SYDVKM. The J segment lost 3 bases and the V segment lost 2 bases, leaving 8 bases of the junction unmatched. The CDR3 loop spans 17 amino acids. The chain's CDR3 is CASSLRAGGNFKNIQYF. CDR3 nucleotides: TGTGCCAGCAGTTTAAGAGCGGGAGGAAACTTCAAAAACATTCAGTACTTC. The full variable domain, in which reference TRBV28 and TRBJ2-4 provide the parts outside the CDR3, is DVKVTQSSRYLVKRTGEKVFLECVQDMDHENMFWYRQDPGLGLRLIYFSYDVKMKEKGDIPEGYSVSREKKERFSLILESASTNQTSMYLCASSLRAGGNFKNIQYFGAGTRLSVL.

The chain joins TRBV12-5 to TRBJ1-2; weak D call: TRBD1 (5 bases). The germline V gene encodes CDR1 LGHNT and CDR2 FRNRAP. V was pared by 2 bases and J by 4 bases, with 8 bases between. The CDR3 spans 13 residues. The chain's CDR3 is CASGLSGIYGYTF. As DNA, the CDR3 is TGTGCTAGTGGTTTGTCAGGGATCTATGGCTACACCTTC. The full variable domain, completed using reference TRBV12-5 and TRBJ1-2, is DARVTQTPRHKVTEMGQEVTMRCQPILGHNTVFWYRQTMMQGLELLAYFRNRAPLDDSGMPKDRFSAEMPDATLATLKIQPSEPRDSAVYFCASGLSGIYGYTFGSGTRLTVV.

This clone was seen a single time. The gene calls are TRBV4-2 and TRBJ2-7; the D gene is possibly TRBD1 (6 bases). The CDR3 totals 14 residues. With 3 bases removed from V and 2 bases from J, the gap between germline ends came to 11 bases. Germline CDR1 is LGHNA and CDR2 is YNFKEQ. This chain's CDR3 is CASSQTTGTYEQYF. The CDR3 coding sequence is TGTGCCAGCAGCCAGACTACAGGGACCTACGAGCAGTACTTC.

The genes are TRBV28 and TRBJ2-7; the D is unclear. CDR3 size: 14 residues. Trimming took 5 bases from V and 5 from J, leaving 16 bases between them. Germline lookup yields CDR1 MDHEN and CDR2 SYDVKM. Here the CDR3 DNA reads TGTGCCAGCAGTACCTCCAGGAAGTTGCACGAGCAGTACTTC. This gives the protein CASSTSRKLHEQYF.

The rearrangement links TRBV30 to TRBJ1-1; D unclear. Trimming cost V 3 bases and J 11 bases, with 13 bases left between them. The CDR3 has 11 residues. Germline CDR1 GTSNPN, CDR2 SVGIG (reference sequence). In DNA, the CDR3 is TGTGCCTGGAGGGTGGGCCCCCGCGCTTTCTTT. It encodes CAWRVGPRAFF.

This clone came up a few times. The chain links TRBV19 to TRBJ2-5; tentatively, D is TRBD2 (6 bases). The CDR3 totals 16 residues. V lost 1 base and J 4 bases, leaving 16 bases between the germline ends. Germline assignment: CDR1 LNHDA and CDR2 SQIVND (reference sequence). CDR3 loop: CASSIALASWTETQYF. The CDR3 DNA sequence: TGTGCCAGTAGTATAGCTCTAGCGTCCTGGACAGAGACCCAGTACTTC.

The chain links TRBV7-8 to TRBJ2-7; perhaps TRBD2 as D (6 bases). V was cut by 1 base and J by 3 bases, with 16 bases left in between. Germline lookup yields CDR1 SGHVS and CDR2 FQNEAQ. The CDR3 has 16 residues. The chain's CDR3 is CASSLEGSSGGYEQYF. The CDR3 nucleotides read TGTGCCAGCAGCTTAGAGGGTTCGTCCGGGGGCTACGAGCAGTACTTC.